This entry lists 15 T cell receptor beta chains sequenced from one sample in a study of control samples from healthy donors and cancer patients. Libraries were prepared by immunoSEQ multiplex PCR; TCRdb keeps only in-frame clonotypes and omits some of them. The table shows 350,000 to 450,000 clones, with about 93% occurring only once. Specimen: PBMCs. The source of these receptors is a man aged 35-49 years with head and neck cancer.

CDR3 sequence reads: CAWSVLGATGELFF. CDR3 DNA sequence: TGTGCCTGGAGTGTACTCGGGGCAACCGGGGAGCTGTTTTTT. The chain is built from TRBV30 and TRBJ2-2, with D tentatively TRBD1 or TRBD2 (5 bases each). The ends were cut back, 0 bases at V and 5 bases at J, with 10 bases in the middle. This CDR3 has 14 residues. CDR1 GTSNPN and CDR2 SVGIG come from the germline V gene (reference sequence).

V is TRBV7-2 and J is TRBJ2-3; D call uncertain. Germline loops: CDR1 SGHTA, CDR2 FQGNSA. This CDR3 region has 14 residues. The V end was cut by 1 base, the J end by 2 bases, with 7 bases between. CDR3 nucleotide sequence: TGTGCCAGCAGCTTAGACGGCCCCACAGATACGCAGTATTTT. This translates into CASSLDGPTDTQYF.

V usage is TRBV10-3 and J usage is TRBJ2-3; D is perhaps TRBD1 or TRBD2 (5 bases each). Deletions cut 7 bases from V and 0 bases from J, with 8 bases between. The CDR3 spans 13 residues. Looked up from germline, CDR1 is ENHRY and CDR2 is SYGVKD. The CDR3 protein is CAITRDSTDTQYF. The CDR3 DNA sequence: TGTGCCATCACCCGGGACAGCACAGATACGCAGTATTTT.

V usage is TRBV18 and J usage is TRBJ1-1; the D is unclear. Germline CDR1 is KGHSH and CDR2 is LQKENI. The CDR3 runs 15 residues. Trimming took off 1 base at V and 4 bases at J, with 13 bases between the two ends. In nucleotides, the CDR3 is TGTGCCAGCTCACCACGTTACACCGAGGGCACTGAAGCTTTCTTT. It is translated as CASSPRYTEGTEAFF.

This chain joins TRBV11-2 and TRBJ2-1; D perhaps matches TRBD2 (6 bases). The CDR3 runs to 13 residues. The ends were cut back, 0 bases at V and 7 bases at J, with 7 bases in the middle. Germline CDR1 SGHAT, CDR2 FQNNGV. CDR3 in amino acids: CASSLDGGNEQFF. Here the CDR3 DNA reads TGTGCCAGCAGCTTAGATGGAGGGAATGAGCAGTTCTTC.

This chain links TRBV6-1 with TRBJ1-2, with unresolved D. The CDR3 spans 15 residues. From germline, CDR1 is MNHNS and CDR2 SASEGT. V shed 3 bases and J shed 2 bases, with 13 bases lying between them. The CDR3 is CASSDPGSTNYGYTF. The CDR3, as DNA: TGTGCCAGCAGTGATCCCGGCTCTACAAACTATGGCTACACCTTC.

The chain joins TRBV19 to TRBJ1-5, with a weak D call TRBD1 (5 bases). Germline lookup yields CDR1 LNHDA and CDR2 SQIVND (reference sequence). V gave up 8 bases and J gave up 7 bases, with 15 bases separating them. This CDR3 is 13 amino acids long. CDR3 amino acids: CASRKGGAQPQHF. Here the CDR3 DNA reads TGTGCCAGTCGGAAGGGAGGGGCGCAGCCCCAGCATTTT.

V usage is TRBV6-6 and J usage is TRBJ2-5; possible D gene TRBD1, 6 bases. The CDR3 extends over 14 amino acids. V shed 11 bases and J shed 2 bases, with 18 bases lying between them. CDR1 is MNHNY and CDR2 is SVGAGI in the germline V gene (reference sequence). As DNA, the CDR3 is TGTGCCCTCAAAATGGGGGCAGGTCAAGAGACCCAGTACTTC. Its protein product is CALKMGAGQETQYF.

J is TRBJ1-1 and V is TRBV29-1; D may be TRBD1 (5 bases). This CDR3 spans 13 amino acids. Germline V lookup: CDR1 SQVTM, CDR2 ANQGSEA. Trimming took 3 bases from V and 1 from J, leaving 9 bases between them. The CDR3 loop reads CSVELRENTEAFF. Here the CDR3 DNA reads TGCAGCGTTGAGCTCAGGGAGAACACTGAAGCTTTCTTT.

The rearrangement links TRBV27 to TRBJ1-1; no clear D gene. Trimming took 10 bases from V and 0 from J, leaving 12 bases between them. The CDR3 runs to 13 residues. From germline, CDR1 is MNHEY and CDR2 SMNVEV (reference sequence). The DNA of the CDR3 is TGTGCCACCCGAAGGCAGCTGAACACTGAAGCTTTCTTT. This codes for CATRRQLNTEAFF.

The rearrangement links TRBV6-5 to TRBJ2-7, with D perhaps given as TRBD1 or TRBD2 (7 bases each). Germline lookup yields CDR1 MNHEY and CDR2 SVGAGI. The V gene lost 7 bases and the J gene lost 2 bases, with 15 bases spanning the gap. The CDR3 runs to 14 residues. The CDR3 DNA follows: TGTGCCAGCACCCGGCAGGGGGGGACCTACGAGCAGTACTTC. It encodes CASTRQGGTYEQYF.

The chain uses TRBV2 and TRBJ2-1; D unclear. CDR1 is SNHLY, CDR2 FYNNEI, per germline. The V end lost 6 bases, the J end lost 5 bases, and 5 bases lay between the germline ends. The CDR3 totals 11 residues. CDR3 nucleotides: TGTGCCAGCAGGTCCAACAATGAGCAGTTCTTC. This translates into CASRSNNEQFF.

The chain carries TRBV3-1 (or the pseudogene TRBV3-2) and TRBJ1-6; D not certain. With 2 bases removed from V and 5 bases from J, the gap between germline ends came to 7 bases. This CDR3 is built from 14 residues. The germline gives CDR1 LGHDT, CDR2 YNNKEL (reference sequence). CDR3: CASSQPGNNSPLHF. The CDR3 DNA reads TGTGCCAGCAGCCAACCAGGAAATAATTCACCCCTCCACTTT.

CDR3 nucleotide sequence: TGTGCCAGCAGTTACCGCGCTAGCGGGGGGCCAGAGACCCAGTACTTC. This encodes CASSYRASGGPETQYF. This chain connects TRBV6-5 to TRBJ2-5; TRBD2 matches 11 bases. Germline assignment: CDR1 MNHEY and CDR2 SVGAGI. Unmatched junction bases numbered 6, after V lost 2 bases and J lost 4 bases. This CDR3 is built from 16 residues.

The V gene is TRBV11-2, the J gene TRBJ1-2, with TRBD1 matching over 8 bases. The CDR3 length is 16 residues. V dropped 0 bases and J dropped 6; count of bases not matched to a gene: 9. The germline V gene encodes CDR1 SGHAT and CDR2 FQNNGV. Here the CDR3 DNA reads TGTGCCAGCAGCTTAGAGGCATACACAGGGGGTGATGGCTACACCTTC. Its protein is CASSLEAYTGGDGYTF.